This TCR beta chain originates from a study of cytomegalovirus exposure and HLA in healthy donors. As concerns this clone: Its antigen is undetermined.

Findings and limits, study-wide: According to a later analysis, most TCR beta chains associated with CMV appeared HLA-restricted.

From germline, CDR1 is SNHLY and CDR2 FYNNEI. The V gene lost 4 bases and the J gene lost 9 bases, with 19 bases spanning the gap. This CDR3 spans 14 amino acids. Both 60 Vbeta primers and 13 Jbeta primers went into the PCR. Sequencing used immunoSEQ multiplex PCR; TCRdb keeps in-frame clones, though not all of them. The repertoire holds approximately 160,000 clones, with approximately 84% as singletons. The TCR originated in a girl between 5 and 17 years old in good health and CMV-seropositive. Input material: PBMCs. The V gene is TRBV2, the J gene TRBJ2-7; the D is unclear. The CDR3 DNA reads TGTGCCAGCAGTGCCAAAACCCCGGGTTCCCGGCAGTACTTC. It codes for CASSAKTPGSRQYF.